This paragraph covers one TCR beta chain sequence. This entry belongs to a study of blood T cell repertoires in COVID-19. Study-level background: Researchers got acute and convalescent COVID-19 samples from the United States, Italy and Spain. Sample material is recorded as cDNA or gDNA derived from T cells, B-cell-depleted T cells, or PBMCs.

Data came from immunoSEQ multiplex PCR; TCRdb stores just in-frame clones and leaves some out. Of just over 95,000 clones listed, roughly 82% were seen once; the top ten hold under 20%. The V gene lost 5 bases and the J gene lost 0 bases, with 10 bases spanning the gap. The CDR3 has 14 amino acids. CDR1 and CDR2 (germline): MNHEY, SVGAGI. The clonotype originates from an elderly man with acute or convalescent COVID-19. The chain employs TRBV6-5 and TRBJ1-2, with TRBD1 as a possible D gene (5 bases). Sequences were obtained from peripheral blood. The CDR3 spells CASSPPGSNYGYTF. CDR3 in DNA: TGTGCCAGCAGTCCACCAGGGTCTAACTATGGCTACACCTTC.